These 32 T cell receptor beta chains came from one sample sequenced in a study of OX40 agonist ivuxolimab in advanced cancers. The protocol was immunoSEQ multiplex PCR, while the TCRdb copy is restricted to in-frame clones and leaves out a portion. The table includes approximately 72,000 clones, 88% detected once. This specimen consisted of CD4+ or CD8+ T cells sorted from blood, obtained in a trial of the OX40 agonist ivuxolimab. The source is an adult with an advanced solid tumor such as melanoma, head and neck, liver or kidney cancer.

The chain combines TRBV5-8 with TRBJ2-3; possible D gene TRBD2, 6 bases. Germline CDR1 reads SGHTS; CDR2 reads YDEGEE. V lost 4 bases and J lost 2, with 8 bases in between. CDR3 size: 13 residues. CDR3 DNA sequence: TGTGCCAGCAGCAGGCGGGACACAGATACGCAGTATTTT. This sequence encodes CASSRRDTDTQYF. The full variable domain, completed using reference TRBV5-8 and TRBJ2-3, is EAGVTQSPTHLIKTRGQQATLRCSPISGHTSVYWYQQALGLGLQFLLWYDEGEERNRGNFPPRFSGRQFPNYSSELNVNALELEDSALYLCASSRRDTDTQYFGPGTRLTVL.

A few counts support this clone. The rearrangement links TRBV7-2 to TRBJ2-2, with 7 bases lining up with TRBD1. Germline-derived CDR1 and CDR2 are SGHTA and FQGNSA. The V and J ends lost 5 bases and 4 bases, in that order; junction bases with no gene match: 7. The CDR3 totals 15 residues. The CDR3, as DNA: TGTGCCAGCAGCATACAGGGGCCTCTCACCGGGGAGCTGTTTTTT. Translating it yields CASSIQGPLTGELFF.

This clone is classed as medium-sized (0.01 to 0.1%). The V gene is TRBV2, the J gene TRBJ1-1; D is ambiguous. V lost 4 bases, J lost 3 bases, and 9 bases lay in between. This CDR3 is 13 amino acids long. Germline CDR1 reads SNHLY; CDR2 reads FYNNEI. The CDR3 loop is CASSAQVDTEAFF. CDR3 bases: TGTGCCAGCAGTGCTCAGGTTGACACTGAAGCTTTCTTT.

V is TRBV4-1 and J is TRBJ2-1; TRBD2 aligns across 7 bases. Unmatched junction bases numbered 8, after V lost 3 bases and J lost 0 bases. CDR3 length: 17 amino acids. CDR1 is MGHRA, CDR2 YSYEKL, per germline. The CDR3: CASSQEARGSSYNEQFF. The CDR3 DNA follows: TGCGCCAGCAGCCAGGAGGCGCGGGGGAGCTCCTACAATGAGCAGTTCTTC.

The chain links TRBV7-2 to TRBJ2-3; D unclear. The ends were cut back, 4 bases at V and 1 base at J, with 15 bases in the middle. Germline loops: CDR1 SGHTA, CDR2 FQGNSA. CDR3 size: 16 residues. Written as DNA, the CDR3 is TGTGCCAGCAGCTCACGAGATAGGATCGGCACAGATACGCAGTATTTT. Protein sequence: CASSSRDRIGTDTQYF.

In DNA, the CDR3 is TGTGCCAGCAGCCATCAGGGCTACTATGGCTACACCTTC. As protein: CASSHQGYYGYTF. The chain recombines TRBV14 with TRBJ1-2, with a possible D match to TRBD1 (5 bases). Trimming took 3 bases from V and 3 from J, leaving 8 bases between them. The CDR3 is 13 amino acids. Germline V gene data show CDR1 as SGHDN and CDR2 as FVKESK.

V is TRBV18 and J is TRBJ1-6; 8 bases map to TRBD1. The germline V gene has CDR1 KGHSH and CDR2 LQKENI. The junction had 11 bases not matched to a gene; V was cut back by 3 bases and J by 10 bases. CDR3 length: 16 amino acids. In nucleotides, the CDR3 is TGTGCCAGCTCACCCCAAGATCTAGGGACAGGCTCACCCCTCCACTTT. Translating it yields CASSPQDLGTGSPLHF.

This chain connects TRBV30 to TRBJ1-4; D is ambiguous. Trimming took 2 bases from V and 7 from J, leaving 14 bases between them. Germline lookup yields CDR1 GTSNPN and CDR2 SVGIG (reference sequence). There are 14 residues in the CDR3. The CDR3 here is CAWSPVQSGEKLFF. The CDR3 bases are TGTGCCTGGAGTCCCGTTCAATCGGGTGAAAAACTGTTTTTT. Combining the CDR3 with reference TRBV30 and TRBJ1-4 gives the whole variable domain SQTIHQWPATLVQPVGSPLSLECTVEGTSNPNLYWYRQAAGRGLQLLFYSVGIGQISSEVPQNLSASRPQDRQFILSSKKLLLSDSGFYLCAWSPVQSGEKLFFGSGTQLSVL.

The rearrangement uses TRBV28 and TRBJ2-5; TRBD1 might be the D (6 bases). Trimming left V 6 bases short and J 2 bases short, with 19 bases between. This CDR3 region has 16 residues. Germline CDR1 reads MDHEN; CDR2 reads SYDVKM. The CDR3 DNA follows: TGTGCCAGCAGGAAACAGGGTTGGGGAATTCAAGAGACCCAGTACTTC. This gives the protein CASRKQGWGIQETQYF.

This chain links TRBV19 with TRBJ2-7, with D maybe TRBD1 (7 bases). Trimming removed 8 bases from V and 6 bases from J, with 20 bases in between. The CDR3 extends over 14 amino acids. The germline V gene has CDR1 LNHDA and CDR2 SQIVND (reference sequence). CDR3 in amino acids: CASHVSGGGGEQYF. The CDR3 region has the DNA TGTGCCAGTCACGTTTCCGGAGGGGGCGGCGAGCAGTACTTC.

This rearrangement joins TRBV6-1 to TRBJ1-2; perhaps TRBD1 as D (6 bases). Germline V gives CDR1 MNHNS, CDR2 SASEGT. Trimming shortened V by 6 bases and J by 4 bases, and 12 bases separated the two germline ends. The CDR3 consists of 13 residues. The CDR3: CASRPTGTYGYTF. CDR3 nucleotide sequence: TGTGCCAGCAGGCCTACAGGGACCTATGGCTACACCTTC.

This chain links TRBV7-9 with TRBJ2-7, with TRBD1 as a possible D gene (6 bases). The CDR3 contains 13 residues. V lost 1 base and J lost 3, with 7 bases in between. Germline CDR1 reads SEHNR; CDR2 reads FQNEAQ (reference sequence). CDR3 residues: CASSLEGGYEQYF. The CDR3, as DNA: TGTGCCAGCAGCTTAGAAGGGGGCTACGAGCAGTACTTC. The full variable domain, its missing parts supplied by reference TRBV7-9 and TRBJ2-7, is DTGVSQNPRHKITKRGQNVTFRCDPISEHNRLYWYRQTLGQGPEFLTYFQNEAQLEKSRLLSDRFSAERPKGSFSTLEIQRTEQGDSAMYLCASSLEGGYEQYFGPGTRLTVT.

V gene TRBV4-3 combines with J gene TRBJ2-1, with D possibly matching TRBD1 (5 bases). The CDR3 sequence is 16 residues long. CDR1 is LGHNA and CDR2 is YSLEER in the germline V gene. The germline V and J ends were trimmed by 3 bases and 0 bases, with 12 bases remaining between them. For the CDR3, the DNA is TGCGCCAGCAGCCATCTGGACATTCTCTCCTACAATGAGCAGTTCTTC. Its protein is CASSHLDILSYNEQFF.

This clone has just a few counts. The chain couples TRBV13 to TRBJ1-2; D possibly corresponds to TRBD1 (6 bases). There are 14 residues in the CDR3. Trimming took 6 bases from V and 6 from J, leaving 17 bases between them. Germline loops: CDR1 PRHDT, CDR2 FYEKMQ (reference sequence). CDR3 protein: CASRRMGQGHGYTF. CDR3 sequence (DNA): TGTGCCAGCAGACGGATGGGTCAGGGGCATGGCTACACCTTC.

The rearrangement joins TRBV14 to TRBJ2-1, with D unclear. Trimming pared 1 base from V and 5 bases from J, leaving 3 bases between. The CDR3 is 12 amino acids. Germline V gives CDR1 SGHDN, CDR2 FVKESK. CDR3 loop: CASSQVNNEQFF. The CDR3 DNA follows: TGTGCCAGCAGCCAAGTTAACAATGAGCAGTTCTTC.

This clone appeared a few times. The chain combines TRBV19 with TRBJ1-5, with D tentatively TRBD1 (5 bases). In germline, CDR1 is LNHDA, CDR2 SQIVND (reference sequence). Trimming left V 5 bases short and J 0 bases short, with 11 bases between. The CDR3 extends over 15 amino acids. Here the CDR3 reads CASSAQDGSNQPQHF. Here the CDR3 DNA reads TGTGCCAGTAGTGCACAGGACGGTAGCAATCAGCCCCAGCATTTT.

V usage is TRBV5-3 and J usage is TRBJ1-2, with TRBD1 matching 9 bases. TRBV5-3 is marked as an open reading frame, function uncertain. The junction had 7 bases not matched to a gene; V was cut back by 4 bases and J by 3 bases. This CDR3 contains 15 residues. For the CDR3, the DNA is TGTGCCAGAAGCCCGGGACAGGGCGTCGACTATGGCTACACCTTC. Translating gives CARSPGQGVDYGYTF.

V gene TRBV7-9 combines with J gene TRBJ2-7; D possibly matches TRBD1 or TRBD2 (5 bases each). Trimming removed 0 bases from V and 2 bases from J, with 5 bases in between. The CDR3 contains 13 residues. CDR1 is SEHNR, CDR2 FQNEAQ, per germline (reference sequence). The CDR3 nucleotides are TGTGCCAGCAGCTTAGCGGGGGCCTACGAGCAGTACTTC. Translated, it gives CASSLAGAYEQYF.

This chain uses TRBV5-1 with TRBJ2-2; maybe TRBD2 (6 bases). CDR1 and CDR2 (germline): SGHRS, YFSETQ. The CDR3 is 17 amino acids. V lost 0 bases, J lost 6 bases, and 18 bases lay in between. The CDR3 nucleotides are TGCGCCAGCAGCTTGGTAGCGGCCCCCTCCGGATCCGGGGAGCTGTTTTTT. Its protein product is CASSLVAAPSGSGELFF.

This clone was counted between two and nine times. This sequence joins TRBV6-5 and TRBJ2-2; 10 nucleotides match TRBD1. CDR1 is MNHEY and CDR2 is SVGAGI in the germline V gene. Germline trimming cut 5 bases from V and 6 bases from J; bases unmatched to any gene: 6. The CDR3 totals 15 residues. The CDR3 region has the DNA TGTGCCAGCAGTCGACAGGGGGCAAACGCCGGGGAGCTGTTTTTT. Translation gives CASSRQGANAGELFF.

The chain joins TRBV9 to TRBJ2-3; TRBD2 is a possible D gene (6 bases). Germline CDR1 SGDLS, CDR2 YYNGEE. The length of the CDR3 is 15 residues. V was pared by 0 bases and J by 4 bases, with 12 bases between. The DNA of the CDR3 is TGTGCCAGCAGCGTAGGGGGCGGGGAGGCAGATACGCAGTATTTT. Protein sequence: CASSVGGGEADTQYF.

The chain has TRBV7-2 and TRBJ1-1; TRBD1 agrees at 8 bases. CDR3 length: 15 residues. V dropped 5 bases and J dropped 0; count of bases not matched to a gene: 5. The germline CDR1 and CDR2 sequences are SGHTA and FQGNSA. The CDR3 region is CASSPRQGMNTEAFF. CDR3 sequence (DNA): TGTGCCAGCAGCCCGAGACAGGGGATGAACACTGAAGCTTTCTTT.

This chain connects TRBV7-8 to TRBJ1-1, with D perhaps TRBD1 (5 bases). CDR1 is SGHVS and CDR2 is FQNEAQ in the germline V gene. The CDR3 spans 14 residues. V gave up 5 bases and J gave up 0 bases, with 10 bases separating them. In DNA, the CDR3 is TGTGCCAGCAGCGCAGGGTTCATGAACACTGAAGCTTTCTTT. Protein sequence: CASSAGFMNTEAFF. The complete variable domain, with remaining parts taken from reference TRBV7-8 and TRBJ1-1, reads GAGVSQSPRYKVAKRGQDVALRCDPISGHVSLFWYQQALGQGPEFLTYFQNEAQLDKSGLPSDRFFAERPEGSVSTLKIQRTQQEDSAVYLCASSAGFMNTEAFFGQGTRLTVV.

In this sample, this clone turned up a few times. The J gene is TRBJ1-5, the V gene TRBV28, with a possible D match to TRBD1 (5 bases). The germline V gene encodes CDR1 MDHEN and CDR2 SYDVKM. Trimming pared 7 bases from V and 1 base from J, leaving 20 bases between. This CDR3 spans 17 amino acids. The CDR3 reads CASTPRPWEGSNQPQHF. CDR3 DNA: TGTGCCAGCACCCCACGCCCCTGGGAGGGGAGCAATCAGCCCCAGCATTTT.

The rearrangement joins TRBV27 to TRBJ2-3; TRBD2 matches at 7 bases. The CDR3 runs 17 residues. Trimming removed 5 bases from V and 0 bases from J; junction bases left unmatched: 11. CDR1 and CDR2 from the germline V gene are MNHEY and SMNVEV (reference sequence). The DNA of the CDR3 is TGTGCCAGCAGTGGGCCCCTAGCGGTAACTAGCACAGATACGCAGTATTTT. Residues: CASSGPLAVTSTDTQYF.

The rearrangement joins TRBV7-2 to TRBJ2-3; D gene unclear. The length of the CDR3 is 15 residues. Trimming removed 2 bases from V and 0 bases from J, with 9 bases in between. Looked up from germline, CDR1 is SGHTA and CDR2 is FQGNSA. Written as DNA, the CDR3 is TGTGCCAGCAGCTTACAAGCGTCTAGCACAGATACGCAGTATTTT. Translated, it gives CASSLQASSTDTQYF.

This clone was detected only a few times. The rearrangement links TRBV14 to TRBJ1-1; possible D gene TRBD1, 5 bases. CDR1 and CDR2 (germline): SGHDN, FVKESK. The CDR3 covers 17 residues. Trimming cost V 4 bases and J 0 bases, with 18 bases left between them. The DNA of the CDR3 is TGTGCCAGCAGCCCAACCGGGACCGTCATAATGAACACTGAAGCTTTCTTT. Translating gives CASSPTGTVIMNTEAFF.

This clone was found a few times. This chain joins TRBV7-3 and TRBJ1-1; D is unresolved. The germline V gene has CDR1 SGHTA and CDR2 FQGTGA. This CDR3 contains 13 residues. V was pared by 3 bases and J by 5 bases, with 10 bases between. CDR3 in amino acids: CASSFVGETEAFF. The CDR3 coding sequence is TGTGCCAGCAGCTTCGTTGGAGAGACTGAAGCTTTCTTT.

CDR3 region: CASSPATSPPGETQYF. CDR3 in DNA: TGCGCCAGCAGCCCTGCGACATCGCCACCGGGGGAGACCCAGTACTTC. V is TRBV5-1 and J is TRBJ2-5; possible D gene TRBD2, 5 bases. Trimming removed 4 bases from V and 5 bases from J, with 21 bases in between. The CDR3 spans 16 residues. Germline V gene data show CDR1 as SGHRS and CDR2 as YFSETQ.

This clone is a singleton in its sample. The chain uses TRBV19 and TRBJ1-2; 8 nucleotides align to TRBD1. The V segment lost 5 bases and the J segment 3 bases; nucleotides outside the gene matches: 8. Looked up from germline, CDR1 is LNHDA and CDR2 is SQIVND (reference sequence). CDR3 length equals 15 residues. CDR3 sequence reads: CASSPRDRGDYGYTF. The CDR3 bases are TGTGCCAGTAGTCCCCGCGACAGGGGCGACTATGGCTACACCTTC.

V gene TRBV28 combines with J gene TRBJ1-2; D is unresolved. V shed 6 bases and J shed 0 bases, with 8 bases lying between them. CDR3 size: 13 residues. Germline values: CDR1 MDHEN, CDR2 SYDVKM. CDR3 in amino acids: CASRPGPNYGYTF. CDR3 bases: TGTGCCAGCAGACCGGGCCCTAACTATGGCTACACCTTC.

The CDR3: CASSIKTGGSYGYTF. The CDR3 DNA follows: TGTGCCAGCTCGATCAAGACAGGGGGGAGTTATGGCTACACCTTC. V gene TRBV6-9 combines with J gene TRBJ1-2; TRBD1 agrees at 9 bases. Unmatched junction bases numbered 12, after V lost 8 bases and J lost 5 bases. The CDR3 runs 15 residues. Germline V gives CDR1 MNHGY, CDR2 SVAAGI.